These 26 T cell receptor beta chains were sequenced from one sample in a study of PD-1 blockade in mismatch repair-deficient tumors. These TCRs are of unknown antigen specificity. Time point described: roughly 10-day in vitro stimulation with candidate neoantigen peptide 5. The method was immunoSEQ multiplex PCR; TCRdb's version includes in-frame clones alone and lacks a portion of them. The data show about 15,000 clones, less than 85% seen once. Here the sequenced sample was cells cultured in vitro, taken from a patient treated with pembrolizumab. The receptors derive from an adult with mismatch repair-deficient cancer.

The chain joins TRBV29-1 to TRBJ1-1, with TRBD1 matching 9 bases. The V gene end was trimmed by 7 bases and the J gene end by 4 bases; junction bases not matched to a gene: 13. The CDR3 consists of 15 residues. Germline V gene data show CDR1 as SQVTM and CDR2 as ANQGSEA. CDR3 in DNA: TGCAGCGCCCGTTGGGGACAGGGCGGGAGCACTGAAGCTTTCTTT. Its protein is CSARWGQGGSTEAFF.

J is TRBJ2-5 and V is TRBV5-1; tentatively, D is TRBD1 (6 bases). The CDR3 sequence is 15 residues long. Germline V gives CDR1 SGHRS, CDR2 YFSETQ. The V end lost 0 bases, the J end lost 9 bases, and 18 bases lay between the germline ends. The CDR3 region has the DNA TGCGCCAGCAGCTTGGGAGACAGGTTTCGGGTGGCCCAGTACTTC. Amino acid sequence: CASSLGDRFRVAQYF.

V usage is TRBV29-1 and J usage is TRBJ1-3; possible D gene TRBD1, 5 bases. Germline CDR1 reads SQVTM; CDR2 reads ANQGSEA. Trimming removed 7 bases at V and 8 bases at J, with 18 bases between. The CDR3 is made up of 13 amino acids. The CDR3 bases are TGCAGCGCTCTCCCAGGGACGGTTGACACCATATATTTT. Its protein product is CSALPGTVDTIYF.

The rearrangement links TRBV7-9 to TRBJ2-7; 9 nucleotides agree with TRBD1. Trimming removed 5 bases from V and 5 bases from J; junction bases left unmatched: 10. The CDR3 has 15 residues. Per the germline V gene, CDR1 is SEHNR and CDR2 is FQNEAQ (reference sequence). The CDR3 region has the DNA TGTGCCAGCAGCCCCACTGGACAGGGGCCGAACGAGCAGTACTTC. As protein: CASSPTGQGPNEQYF.

The V and J genes are TRBV13 and TRBJ2-5, with 8 bases matching TRBD2. Germline assignment: CDR1 PRHDT and CDR2 FYEKMQ (reference sequence). J was trimmed by 5 bases and V by 5 bases; bases with no gene match: 7. The CDR3 consists of 14 residues. The CDR3: CASSRGGRSETQYF. The CDR3 DNA sequence: TGTGCCAGCAGCCGGGGGGGGCGGAGTGAGACCCAGTACTTC.

The chain joins TRBV18 to TRBJ1-5; the D gene is possibly TRBD1 (5 bases). V was cut by 3 bases and J by 9 bases, with 18 bases left in between. Germline assignment: CDR1 KGHSH and CDR2 LQKENI. CDR3 length equals 15 residues. CDR3 residues: CASSPDVREGGPQHF. Here the CDR3 DNA reads TGTGCCAGCTCACCTGACGTCAGGGAAGGAGGGCCCCAGCATTTT.

The chain uses TRBV7-3 and TRBJ1-6, with 8 nucleotides matching TRBD1. Germline V gene lookup returns CDR1 SGHTA and CDR2 FQGTGA. CDR3 length equals 16 residues. V shed 8 bases, J shed 9 bases, and the junction held 15 bases outside the gene matches. In DNA, the CDR3 is TGTGCCAGCCAACGGAGCCAGGGGGCCAAAATTTCACCCCTCCACTTT. Translating gives CASQRSQGAKISPLHF.

The V and J genes are TRBV6-1 and TRBJ1-2; no reliable D call. The germline V gene has CDR1 MNHNS and CDR2 SASEGT. The CDR3 is made up of 15 amino acids. Trimming removed 3 bases from V and 4 bases from J, with 15 bases in between. This CDR3 reads CASSDSYLNLYGYTF. The CDR3 DNA reads TGTGCCAGCAGTGATTCATATCTAAACCTCTATGGCTACACCTTC.

This chain links TRBV28 with TRBJ2-1, with 13 bases that match TRBD2. J was trimmed by 10 bases and V by 7 bases; bases with no gene match: 16. The germline gives CDR1 MDHEN, CDR2 SYDVKM. The CDR3 covers 17 residues. The CDR3 bases are TGTGCCAGCATCCACCGGAGACTAGCGGGAGGCTCGCGGGAGCAGTTCTTC. Its translation is CASIHRRLAGGSREQFF.

Only one count was recorded for this clone. This chain uses TRBV14 with TRBJ2-2; perhaps TRBD2 as D (5 bases). V shed 2 bases and J shed 7 bases, with 11 bases lying between them. The CDR3 is made up of 14 amino acids. Germline V gives CDR1 SGHDN, CDR2 FVKESK. The CDR3 DNA is TGTGCCAGCAGCCAATCGGCAGAGGGCGGGGAGCTGTTTTTT. It is translated as CASSQSAEGGELFF.

The chain links TRBV14 to TRBJ2-1, with TRBD2 identical over 11 bases. The CDR3 has 17 residues. V was clipped by 2 bases and J by 8 bases; unmatched bases: 11. Germline V lookup: CDR1 SGHDN, CDR2 FVKESK. CDR3 sequence (DNA): TGTGCCAGCAGCCAAAGATCGCAACTAGCGGGAGTTGATGAGCAGTTCTTC. Amino acid sequence: CASSQRSQLAGVDEQFF.

J is TRBJ1-5 and V is TRBV4-1; unclear D gene. The CDR3 extends over 13 amino acids. V was cut by 0 bases and J by 4 bases, with 4 bases left in between. Germline V gene data show CDR1 as MGHRA and CDR2 as YSYEKL. CDR3 in amino acids: CASSQESNQPQHF. The CDR3 nucleotides are TGCGCCAGCAGCCAAGAGAGTAATCAGCCCCAGCATTTT.

The V and J genes are TRBV27 and TRBJ2-3; maybe TRBD1 (5 bases). In germline, CDR1 is MNHEY, CDR2 SMNVEV (reference sequence). The germline V and J ends were trimmed by 6 bases and 2 bases, with 9 bases remaining between them. The CDR3 loop spans 13 amino acids. The CDR3 DNA is TGTGCCAGCAGGGACACAAACACAGATACGCAGTATTTT. This codes for CASRDTNTDTQYF.

The chain joins TRBV27 to TRBJ2-5; D remains unclear. V dropped 4 bases and J dropped 5 bases, with 11 bases sitting between them. CDR3 length: 13 amino acids. Germline values: CDR1 MNHEY, CDR2 SMNVEV (reference sequence). CDR3 in amino acids: CASSYGPVETQYF. For the CDR3, the DNA is TGTGCCAGCAGTTATGGACCCGTGGAGACCCAGTACTTC.

Here the CDR3 DNA reads TGTGCCAGCAAAACCGATTGGACAGGGCTTTTTACTGAAGCTTTCTTT. Residues: CASKTDWTGLFTEAFF. The gene calls are TRBV28 and TRBJ1-1; 8 bases fit TRBD1. CDR1 is MDHEN and CDR2 is SYDVKM in the germline V gene. The CDR3 runs 16 residues. V gave up 7 bases and J gave up 5 bases; unmatched junction bases: 15. The variable domain in full, with the rest retrieved from reference TRBV28 and TRBJ1-1, is DVKVTQSSRYLVKRTGEKVFLECVQDMDHENMFWYRQDPGLGLRLIYFSYDVKMKEKGDIPEGYSVSREKKERFSLILESASTNQTSMYLCASKTDWTGLFTEAFFGQGTRLTVV.

This chain links TRBV15 with TRBJ2-3; 7 positions match TRBD1. The CDR3 is made up of 15 amino acids. The V gene end was trimmed by 5 bases and the J gene end by 6 bases; junction bases not matched to a gene: 11. Germline CDR1 LNHNV, CDR2 YYDKDF (reference sequence). CDR3 in amino acids: CATSPHRGRWDTQYF. CDR3 nucleotides: TGTGCCACCAGCCCACACAGGGGTCGGTGGGATACGCAGTATTTT.

For the CDR3, the DNA is TGCGCCAGCAGCCAAGGCGCCGACGGATACTACGAGCAGTACTTC. Protein sequence: CASSQGADGYYEQYF. V is TRBV4-1 and J is TRBJ2-7; D remains ambiguous. Trimming removed 1 base at V and 3 bases at J, with 13 bases between. The V gene's germline CDR1 is MGHRA and CDR2 YSYEKL. This CDR3 has 15 amino acids.

The CDR3 region is CASSPNSLNTEAFF. As DNA, the CDR3 is TGTGCCAGTTCCCCCAACTCCTTGAACACTGAAGCTTTCTTT. The chain has TRBV7-9 and TRBJ1-1; no definite D call. Trimming took off 9 bases at V and 0 bases at J, with 14 bases between the two ends. The CDR3 runs to 14 residues. Per the germline V gene, CDR1 is SEHNR and CDR2 is FQNEAQ (reference sequence).

The chain joins TRBV5-8 to TRBJ1-2; D ambiguous. The ends were cut back, 0 bases at V and 4 bases at J, with 7 bases in the middle. The germline gives CDR1 SGHTS, CDR2 YDEGEE. The CDR3 has 13 amino acids. The CDR3 protein is CASSLERLYGYTF. CDR3 nucleotides: TGTGCCAGCAGCTTGGAGAGGCTCTATGGCTACACCTTC.

This chain links TRBV6-5 with TRBJ2-2; the match to TRBD2 covers 7 bases. The V segment lost 6 bases and the J segment 3 bases; nucleotides outside the gene matches: 7. Germline assignment: CDR1 MNHEY and CDR2 SVGAGI. This CDR3 has 15 amino acids. The CDR3 reads CASSPGRVDTGELFF. DNA for the CDR3: TGTGCCAGCAGCCCGGGGAGGGTCGACACCGGGGAGCTGTTTTTT.

Written as DNA, the CDR3 is TGTGCCTGGACCCGAAAGGGGGTTGGGTCCTACGAGCAGTACTTC. Protein product: CAWTRKGVGSYEQYF. The chain uses TRBV30 and TRBJ2-7, with a weak D call TRBD1 (6 bases). The CDR3 is made up of 15 amino acids. The ends were cut back, 4 bases at V and 1 base at J, with 17 bases in the middle. The germline V gene encodes CDR1 GTSNPN and CDR2 SVGIG (reference sequence).

The chain is built from TRBV6-5 and TRBJ2-7; TRBD1 is a possible D gene (5 bases). CDR3 length: 15 amino acids. Deletions cut 2 bases from V and 2 bases from J, with 13 bases between. The germline V gene has CDR1 MNHEY and CDR2 SVGAGI. This chain's CDR3 is CASSYDRTPTYEQYF. In DNA form, the CDR3 reads TGTGCCAGCAGTTACGATCGGACACCGACCTACGAGCAGTACTTC.

The chain employs TRBV30 and TRBJ1-1; D remains ambiguous. V lost 2 bases and J lost 1, with 8 bases in between. Per the germline V gene, CDR1 is GTSNPN and CDR2 is SVGIG (reference sequence). This CDR3 spans 13 amino acids. CDR3 protein: CAWSLPENTEAFF. CDR3 in DNA: TGTGCCTGGAGTCTGCCCGAGAACACTGAAGCTTTCTTT.

J is TRBJ1-3 and V is TRBV9; unclear D gene. Germline CDR1 SGDLS, CDR2 YYNGEE. The CDR3 length is 15 residues. Trimming shortened V by 3 bases and J by 1 base, and 11 bases separated the two germline ends. Here the CDR3 reads CASSGLSDSGNTIYF. In nucleotides, the CDR3 is TGTGCCAGCAGCGGACTTTCGGATTCTGGAAACACCATATATTTT.

The gene calls are TRBV6-4 and TRBJ1-5, with 8 bases identical to TRBD1. The CDR3 covers 17 residues. V lost 4 bases to trimming and J lost 1 base; unmatched junction nucleotides: 9. CDR1 MRHNA and CDR2 SNTAGT come from the germline V gene. The DNA for the CDR3 is TGTGCCAGCAGTGGTTTCAGGACAGGGCTCAGCAATCAGCCCCAGCATTTT. It specifies CASSGFRTGLSNQPQHF.

This chain joins TRBV11-3 and TRBJ2-7; no reliable D call. V was trimmed by 2 bases and J by 2 bases, leaving 7 bases between them. This CDR3 comprises 13 residues. The germline CDR1 and CDR2 sequences are SGHNT and YENEEA. This chain's CDR3 is CASSLNWAYEQYF. The CDR3 nucleotides are TGTGCCAGCAGCTTAAATTGGGCCTACGAGCAGTACTTC.